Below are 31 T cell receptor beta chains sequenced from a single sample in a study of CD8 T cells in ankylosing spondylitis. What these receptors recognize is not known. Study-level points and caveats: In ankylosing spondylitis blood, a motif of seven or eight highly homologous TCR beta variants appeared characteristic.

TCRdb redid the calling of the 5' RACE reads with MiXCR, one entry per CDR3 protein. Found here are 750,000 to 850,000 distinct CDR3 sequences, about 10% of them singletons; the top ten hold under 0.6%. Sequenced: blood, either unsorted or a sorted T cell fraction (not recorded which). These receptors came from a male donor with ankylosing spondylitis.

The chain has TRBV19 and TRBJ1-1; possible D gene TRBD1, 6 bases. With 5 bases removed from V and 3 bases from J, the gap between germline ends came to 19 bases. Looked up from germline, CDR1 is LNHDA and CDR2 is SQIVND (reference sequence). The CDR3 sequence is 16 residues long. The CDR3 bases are TGTGCCAGTAGTGTGGCAGGGGCTATGAAGCACACTGAAGCTTTCTTT. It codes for CASSVAGAMKHTEAFF.

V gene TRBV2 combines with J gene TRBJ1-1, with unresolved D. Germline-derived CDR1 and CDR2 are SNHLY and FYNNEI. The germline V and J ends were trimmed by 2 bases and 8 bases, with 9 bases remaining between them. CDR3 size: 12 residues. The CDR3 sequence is CASSERGPEAFF. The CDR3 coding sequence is TGTGCCAGCAGTGAAAGAGGACCGGAAGCTTTCTTT.

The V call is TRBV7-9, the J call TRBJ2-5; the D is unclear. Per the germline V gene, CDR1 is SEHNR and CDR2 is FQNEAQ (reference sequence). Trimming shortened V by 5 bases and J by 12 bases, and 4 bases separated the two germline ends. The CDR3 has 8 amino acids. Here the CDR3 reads CASSPEYF. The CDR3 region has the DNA TGTGCCAGCAGCCCCGAGTACTTC.

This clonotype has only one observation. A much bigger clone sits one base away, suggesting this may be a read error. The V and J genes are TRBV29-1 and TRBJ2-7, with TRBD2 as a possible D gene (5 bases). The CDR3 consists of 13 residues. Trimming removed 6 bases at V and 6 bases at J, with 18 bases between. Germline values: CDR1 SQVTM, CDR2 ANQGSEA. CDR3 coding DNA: TGCAGCGTCCAGCAGTTCGCGGGCTGCGAGCAGTACTTC. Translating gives CSVQQFAGCEQYF.

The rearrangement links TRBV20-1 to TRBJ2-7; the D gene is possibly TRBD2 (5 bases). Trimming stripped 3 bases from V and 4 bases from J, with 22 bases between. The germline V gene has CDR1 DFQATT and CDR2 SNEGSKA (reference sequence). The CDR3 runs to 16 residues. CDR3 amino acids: CSASERERVKRYEQYF. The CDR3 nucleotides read TGCAGTGCTAGTGAAAGGGAGAGGGTCAAGAGGTACGAGCAGTACTTC.

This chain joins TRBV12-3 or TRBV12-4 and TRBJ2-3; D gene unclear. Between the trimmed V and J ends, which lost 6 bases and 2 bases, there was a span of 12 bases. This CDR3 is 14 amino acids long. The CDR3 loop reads CASRQTVFTDTQYF. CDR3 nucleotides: TGTGCCAGCAGACAAACAGTTTTCACAGATACGCAGTATTTT.

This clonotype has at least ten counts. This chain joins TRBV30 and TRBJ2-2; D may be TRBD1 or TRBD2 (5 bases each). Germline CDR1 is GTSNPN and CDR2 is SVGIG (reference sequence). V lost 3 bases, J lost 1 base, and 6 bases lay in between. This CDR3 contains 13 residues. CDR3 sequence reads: CAWRRGNTGELFF. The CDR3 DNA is TGTGCCTGGAGGAGGGGGAACACCGGGGAGCTGTTTTTT. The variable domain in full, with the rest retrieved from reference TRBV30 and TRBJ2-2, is SQTIHQWPATLVQPVGSPLSLECTVEGTSNPNLYWYRQAAGRGLQLLFYSVGIGQISSEVPQNLSASRPQDRQFILSSKKLLLSDSGFYLCAWRRGNTGELFFGEGSRLTVL.

The CDR3 nucleotides read TGCGCCAGCAGTTCGGATCTGGAGGGGACCCAGTACTTC. Translation gives CASSSDLEGTQYF. The chain is built from TRBV5-1 and TRBJ2-5; a possible D gene is TRBD2 (6 bases). Trimming removed 5 bases from V and 7 bases from J, with 15 bases in between. CDR1 and CDR2 from the germline V gene are SGHRS and YFSETQ. This CDR3 is 13 amino acids long.

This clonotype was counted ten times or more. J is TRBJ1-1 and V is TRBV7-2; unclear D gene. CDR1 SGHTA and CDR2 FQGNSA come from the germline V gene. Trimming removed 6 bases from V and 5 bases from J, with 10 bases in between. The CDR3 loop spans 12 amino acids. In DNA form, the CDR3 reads TGTGCCAGCAGGTACAGTCCAACTGAAGCTTTCTTT. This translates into CASRYSPTEAFF.

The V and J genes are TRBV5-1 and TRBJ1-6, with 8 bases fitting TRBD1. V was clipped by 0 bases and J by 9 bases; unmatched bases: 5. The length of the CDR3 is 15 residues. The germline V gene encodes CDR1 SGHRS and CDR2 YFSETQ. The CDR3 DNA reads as TGCGCCAGCAGCTTGGATGGGACAGGAGGTTCACCCCTCCACTTT. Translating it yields CASSLDGTGGSPLHF.

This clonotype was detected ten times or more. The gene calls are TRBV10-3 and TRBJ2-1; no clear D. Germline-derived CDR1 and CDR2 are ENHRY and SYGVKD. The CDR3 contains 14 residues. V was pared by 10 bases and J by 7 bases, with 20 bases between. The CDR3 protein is CATLEFHLGNEQFF. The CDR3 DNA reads TGTGCCACTTTAGAGTTTCACTTGGGAAATGAGCAGTTCTTC.

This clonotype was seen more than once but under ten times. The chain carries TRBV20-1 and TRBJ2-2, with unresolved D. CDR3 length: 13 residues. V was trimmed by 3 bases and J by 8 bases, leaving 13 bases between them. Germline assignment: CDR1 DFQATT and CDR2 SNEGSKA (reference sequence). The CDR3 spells CSARRSGFGELFF. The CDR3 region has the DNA TGCAGTGCTAGGAGGTCGGGTTTTGGGGAGCTGTTTTTT.

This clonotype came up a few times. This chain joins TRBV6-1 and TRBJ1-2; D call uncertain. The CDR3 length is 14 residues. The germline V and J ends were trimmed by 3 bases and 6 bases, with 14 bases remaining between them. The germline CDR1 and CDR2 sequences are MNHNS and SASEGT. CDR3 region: CASSEGWQFDGYTF. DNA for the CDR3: TGTGCCAGCAGTGAGGGTTGGCAGTTTGATGGCTACACCTTC.

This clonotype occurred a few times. DNA of the CDR3: TGCGCCAGCAGCCCGGGGTTGGGATCCTATGGCTACACCTTC. As protein: CASSPGLGSYGYTF. The chain uses TRBV4-3 and TRBJ1-2; D not resolved. There are 14 residues in the CDR3. Per germline, CDR1 LGHNA and CDR2 YSLEER. V lost 4 bases and J lost 4, with 13 bases in between.

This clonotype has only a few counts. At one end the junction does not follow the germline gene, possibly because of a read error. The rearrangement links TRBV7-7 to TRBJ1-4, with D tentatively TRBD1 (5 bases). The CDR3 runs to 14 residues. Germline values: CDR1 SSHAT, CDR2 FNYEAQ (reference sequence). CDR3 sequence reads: CASSWGDRKEKLFF. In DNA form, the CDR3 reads TGTGCTAGCAGCTGGGGAGACAGAAAGGAAAAACTGTTTTTT.

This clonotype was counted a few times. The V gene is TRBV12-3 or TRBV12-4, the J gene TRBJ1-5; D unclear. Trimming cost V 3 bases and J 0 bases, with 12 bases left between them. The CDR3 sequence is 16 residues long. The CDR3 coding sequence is TGTGCCAGCAGTTTGTCGGAATATCATAGCAATCAGCCCCAGCATTTT. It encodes CASSLSEYHSNQPQHF.

The CDR3, as DNA: TGTGCCACCAGTGGACCGAGGAACACTGAAGCTTTCTTT. This encodes CATSGPRNTEAFF. This chain links TRBV24-1 with TRBJ1-1; D uncertain. CDR3 size: 13 residues. V was clipped by 5 bases and J by 1 base, with 7 bases between them. The germline V gene encodes CDR1 KGHDR and CDR2 SFDVKD.

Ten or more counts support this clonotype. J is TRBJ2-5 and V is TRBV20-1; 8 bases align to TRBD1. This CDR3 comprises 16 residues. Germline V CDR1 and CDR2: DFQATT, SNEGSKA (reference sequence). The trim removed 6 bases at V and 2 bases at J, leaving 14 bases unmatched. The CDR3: CSARIPTGDLQETQYF. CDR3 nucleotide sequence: TGCAGTGCCCGTATACCGACAGGGGATTTACAAGAGACCCAGTACTTC.

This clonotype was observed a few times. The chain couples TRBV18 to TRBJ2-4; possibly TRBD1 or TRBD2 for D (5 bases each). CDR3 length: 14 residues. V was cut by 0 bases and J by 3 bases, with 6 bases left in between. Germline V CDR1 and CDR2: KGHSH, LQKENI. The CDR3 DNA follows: TGTGCCAGCTCACCACCGGGGGACAAAAACATTCAGTACTTC. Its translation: CASSPPGDKNIQYF.

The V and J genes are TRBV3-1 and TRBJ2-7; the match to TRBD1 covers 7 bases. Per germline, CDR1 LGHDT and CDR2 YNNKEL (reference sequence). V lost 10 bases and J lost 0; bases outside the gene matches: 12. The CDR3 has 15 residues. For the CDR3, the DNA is TGTGCCACCTCCCAAGGGGGCATTAGCTCCTACGAGCAGTACTTC. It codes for CATSQGGISSYEQYF.

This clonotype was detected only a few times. The CDR3 coding sequence is TGCAGTGCAAAAGGGGTGGGTTGGGACACTGAAGCTTTCTTT. As protein: CSAKGVGWDTEAFF. The chain combines TRBV20-1 with TRBJ1-1; D perhaps matches TRBD1 (5 bases). Germline CDR1 is DFQATT and CDR2 is SNEGSKA (reference sequence). The CDR3 loop spans 14 amino acids. The V end lost 6 bases, the J end lost 3 bases, and 17 bases lay between the germline ends.

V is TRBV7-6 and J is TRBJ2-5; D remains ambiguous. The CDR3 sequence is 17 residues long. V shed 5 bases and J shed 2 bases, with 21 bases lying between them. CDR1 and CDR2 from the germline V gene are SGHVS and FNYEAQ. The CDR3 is CASSANSVGVAQETQYF. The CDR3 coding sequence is TGTGCCAGCAGCGCCAATTCCGTCGGAGTAGCTCAAGAGACCCAGTACTTC. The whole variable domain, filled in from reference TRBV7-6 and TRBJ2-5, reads GAGVSQSPRYKVTKRGQDVALRCDPISGHVSLYWYRQALGQGPEFLTYFNYEAQQDKSGLPNDRFSAERPEGSISTLTIQRTEQRDSAMYRCASSANSVGVAQETQYFGPGTRLLVL.

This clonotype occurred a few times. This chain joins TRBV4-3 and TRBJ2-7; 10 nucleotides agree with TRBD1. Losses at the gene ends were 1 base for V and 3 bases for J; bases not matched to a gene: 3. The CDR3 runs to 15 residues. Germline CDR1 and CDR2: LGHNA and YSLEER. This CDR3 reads CASSQGQGALYEQYF. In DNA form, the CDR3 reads TGCGCCAGCAGCCAAGGACAGGGGGCGCTCTACGAGCAGTACTTC.

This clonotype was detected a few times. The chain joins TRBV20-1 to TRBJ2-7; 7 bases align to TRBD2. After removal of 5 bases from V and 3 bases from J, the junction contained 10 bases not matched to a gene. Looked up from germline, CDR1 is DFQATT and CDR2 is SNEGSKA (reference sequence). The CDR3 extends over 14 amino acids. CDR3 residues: CSAPRAGRSYEQYF. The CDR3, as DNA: TGCAGTGCTCCCAGAGCGGGGCGAAGCTACGAGCAGTACTTC.

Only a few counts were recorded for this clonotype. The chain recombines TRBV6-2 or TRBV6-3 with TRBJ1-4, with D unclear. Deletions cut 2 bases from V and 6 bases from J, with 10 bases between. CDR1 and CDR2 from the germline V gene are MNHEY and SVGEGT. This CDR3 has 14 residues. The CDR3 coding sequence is TGTGCCAGCAGTTACAACAGCCTATATGAAAAACTGTTTTTT. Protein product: CASSYNSLYEKLFF.

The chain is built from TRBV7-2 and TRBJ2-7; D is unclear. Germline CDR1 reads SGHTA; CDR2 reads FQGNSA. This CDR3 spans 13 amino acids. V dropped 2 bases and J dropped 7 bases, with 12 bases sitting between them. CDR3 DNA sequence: TGTGCCAGCAGCTTACTTGGGATGGGGGAGCAGTACTTC. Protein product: CASSLLGMGEQYF.

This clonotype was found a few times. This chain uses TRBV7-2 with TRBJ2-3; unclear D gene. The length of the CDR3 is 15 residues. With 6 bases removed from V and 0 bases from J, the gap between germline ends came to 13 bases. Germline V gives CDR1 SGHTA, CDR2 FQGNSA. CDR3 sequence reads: CASSTRAISTDTQYF. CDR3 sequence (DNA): TGTGCCAGCAGTACTCGGGCCATTAGCACAGATACGCAGTATTTT.

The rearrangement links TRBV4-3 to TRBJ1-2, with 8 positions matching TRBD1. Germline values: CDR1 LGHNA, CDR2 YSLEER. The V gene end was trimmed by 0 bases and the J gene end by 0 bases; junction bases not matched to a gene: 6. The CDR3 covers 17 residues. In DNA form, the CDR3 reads TGCGCCAGCAGCCAAGATATGAGACAGGGGACTAACTATGGCTACACCTTC. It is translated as CASSQDMRQGTNYGYTF.

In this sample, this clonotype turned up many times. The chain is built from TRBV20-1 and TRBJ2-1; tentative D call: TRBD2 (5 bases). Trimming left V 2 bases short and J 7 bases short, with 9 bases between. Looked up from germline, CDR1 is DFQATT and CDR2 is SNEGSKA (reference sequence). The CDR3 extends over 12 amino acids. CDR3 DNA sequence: TGCAGTGCTAGACGCTGGGAGAATGAGCAGTTCTTC. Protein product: CSARRWENEQFF.

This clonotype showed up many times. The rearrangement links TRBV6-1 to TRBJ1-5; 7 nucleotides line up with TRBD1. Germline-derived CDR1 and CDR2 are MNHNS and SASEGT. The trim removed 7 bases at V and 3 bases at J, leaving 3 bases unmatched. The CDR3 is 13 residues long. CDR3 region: CASTTGDNQPQHF. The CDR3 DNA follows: TGTGCCAGCACCACAGGGGACAATCAGCCCCAGCATTTT.

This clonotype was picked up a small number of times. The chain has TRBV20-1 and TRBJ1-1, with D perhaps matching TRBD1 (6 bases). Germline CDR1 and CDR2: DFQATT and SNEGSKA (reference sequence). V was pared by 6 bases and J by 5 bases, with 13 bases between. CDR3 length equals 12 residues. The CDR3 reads CSATGQPTEAFF. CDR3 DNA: TGCAGTGCCACCGGACAGCCTACTGAAGCTTTCTTT.